The sequence of this TCR beta chain was determined in a study of somatic mutations in cytotoxic T cells in rheumatoid arthritis. Measured with immunoSEQ multiplex PCR; TCRdb has only the in-frame clones, and not every one. The repertoire has 4,000 or so clones, about 94% of them found once; the top ten carry 7.5% to 8%. For this clone: Its cognate antigen is unknown.

General study points: Clonality of CD8+ T cells, which was compared between rheumatoid arthritis patients and age-matched healthy controls, did not differ significantly.

V gave up 5 bases and J gave up 8 bases; unmatched junction bases: 8. CDR3 length equals 15 residues. Looked up from germline, CDR1 is SGHAT and CDR2 is FQNNGV. The specimen was CD8+ T cells sorted from blood. The V gene is TRBV11-2, the J gene TRBJ1-4; 10 bases are a match to TRBD1. The clonotype comes from a woman aged 60-75 years with rheumatoid arthritis. CDR3 sequence (DNA): TGTGCCAGCAGCCCGGGACAGGGGTCGAGCGAAAAACTGTTTTTT. It encodes CASSPGQGSSEKLFF.